Below, 27 T cell receptor beta chains from the same sample are listed, as sequenced in a study of shared clonotypes between healthy human individuals. This table comes from immunoSEQ multiplex PCR, and its TCRdb copy is limited to in-frame clones, with some not included. The sample contains some 2,500,000 clones, 93% of which appear only once. The sample consisted of naive CD4+ T cells from PBMCs. As for subset: CD45RA+ positively selected. Receptors were obtained from a young man in good health. Some clones in this sample may be carry-over from other donors' samples.

On this clone: A junction end diverges from the germline sequence, so it may reflect a read error. This chain joins TRBV18 and TRBJ2-2; D may correspond to TRBD1 or TRBD2 (5 bases each). The CDR3 sequence is 15 residues long. Germline CDR1 and CDR2: KGHSH and LQKENI. CDR3 sequence reads: CASSPRGESTGELFF. In DNA form, the CDR3 reads TGTGCCAGCTCGCCACGGGGCGAGAGCACCGGGGAGCTGTTTTTT.

The rearrangement joins TRBV30 to TRBJ2-5; weak D call: TRBD1 (6 bases). This CDR3 comprises 15 residues. Germline values: CDR1 GTSNPN, CDR2 SVGIG (reference sequence). V was trimmed by 4 bases and J by 2 bases, leaving 17 bases between them. The CDR3 sequence: CAWTVLGGKQETQYF. CDR3 sequence (DNA): TGTGCCTGGACGGTTTTAGGGGGAAAACAAGAGACCCAGTACTTC.

In its sample, this clone was seen once. V usage is TRBV14 and J usage is TRBJ1-3; 11 bases agree with TRBD1. V was pared by 4 bases and J by 2 bases, with 4 bases of the junction left unmatched. CDR3 length equals 16 residues. Germline V gene data show CDR1 as SGHDN and CDR2 as FVKESK. CDR3 DNA sequence: TGTGCCAGCAGCCTCCGGACAGGGGGCCCTGGAAACACCATATATTTT. Translating gives CASSLRTGGPGNTIYF. The variable domain in full, with the rest retrieved from reference TRBV14 and TRBJ1-3, is EAGVTQFPSHSVIEKGQTVTLRCDPISGHDNLYWYRRVMGKEIKFLLHFVKESKQDESGMPNNRFLAERTGGTYSTLKVQPAELEDSGVYFCASSLRTGGPGNTIYFGEGSWLTVV.

The chain employs TRBV2 and TRBJ2-3, with 7 bases identical to TRBD2. Germline V gene data show CDR1 as SNHLY and CDR2 as FYNNEI. This CDR3 contains 14 residues. V lost 10 bases, J lost 0 bases, and 7 bases stayed unmatched. The CDR3 spells CAIPSGLSTDTQYF. The CDR3 nucleotides read TGTGCCATTCCTAGCGGACTTAGCACAGATACGCAGTATTTT.

The chain is built from TRBV7-2 and TRBJ2-5, with D possibly being TRBD1 (6 bases). Per the germline V gene, CDR1 is SGHTA and CDR2 is FQGNSA. This CDR3 has 14 residues. V lost 1 base and J lost 5, with 11 bases in between. The CDR3 bases are TGTGCCAGCAGCTTAGGACAGGCGCGTGAGACCCAGTACTTC. Translating it yields CASSLGQARETQYF.

The V gene is TRBV6-5, the J gene TRBJ1-2; no definite D call. V shed 4 bases and J shed 4 bases, with 10 bases lying between them. The germline gives CDR1 MNHEY, CDR2 SVGAGI. The CDR3 extends over 13 amino acids. In DNA form, the CDR3 reads TGTGCCAGCAGTTCCTCAGCTCTCTATGGCTACACCTTC. This sequence encodes CASSSSALYGYTF.

This clone was seen only once. The rearrangement uses TRBV19 and TRBJ1-5, with D maybe TRBD1 (6 bases). V dropped 9 bases and J dropped 1 base, with 19 bases sitting between them. This CDR3 is 16 amino acids long. Germline CDR1 LNHDA, CDR2 SQIVND (reference sequence). The CDR3 DNA is TGTGCCAGCCAGGGGTTAGCGGAGACCAGCAATCAGCCCCAGCATTTT. This encodes CASQGLAETSNQPQHF. Complete variable domain (other parts from reference TRBV19 and TRBJ1-5): DGGITQSPKYLFRKEGQNVTLSCEQNLNHDAMYWYRQDPGQGLRLIYYSQIVNDFQKGDIAEGYSVSREKKESFPLTVTSAQKNPTAFYLCASQGLAETSNQPQHFGDGTRLSIL.

J is TRBJ2-5 and V is TRBV5-4; 7 bases agree with TRBD1. Per the germline V gene, CDR1 is SGHNT and CDR2 is YYREEE (reference sequence). The CDR3 length is 13 residues. V dropped 2 bases and J dropped 4; count of bases not matched to a gene: 2. The CDR3 DNA reads TGTGCCAGCAGCTTCCGACAGGGAGAGACCCAGTACTTC. Translated, it gives CASSFRQGETQYF.

The J gene is TRBJ1-1, the V gene TRBV11-2, with 9 bases lining up with TRBD1. The CDR3 runs 14 residues. Germline V gene lookup returns CDR1 SGHAT and CDR2 FQNNGV. V lost 5 bases, J lost 2 bases, and 3 bases stayed unmatched. The chain's CDR3 is CASSETGGNTEAFF. CDR3 in DNA: TGTGCCAGCAGCGAGACAGGGGGTAACACTGAAGCTTTCTTT.

Here the CDR3 reads CASSMRGEQYF. The CDR3 bases are TGTGCCAGCAGTATGAGGGGCGAGCAGTACTTC. The rearrangement joins TRBV28 to TRBJ2-7, with D possibly called TRBD1 or TRBD2 (5 bases each). CDR1 and CDR2 (germline): MDHEN, SYDVKM. The V end was cut by 5 bases, the J end by 6 bases, with 8 bases between. The length of the CDR3 is 11 residues.

The J gene is TRBJ2-3, the V gene TRBV7-3; TRBD2 matches 7 bases. The V gene end was trimmed by 3 bases and the J gene end by 6 bases; junction bases not matched to a gene: 6. The CDR3 extends over 14 amino acids. The germline CDR1 and CDR2 sequences are SGHTA and FQGTGA. Here the CDR3 reads CASSLGLPPDTQYF. The DNA of the CDR3 is TGTGCCAGCAGCTTGGGACTACCCCCGGATACGCAGTATTTT.

Note on this clone: The same CDR3 arises from other DNA sequences in this sample as well. The chain joins TRBV28 to TRBJ1-1; D might be TRBD1 (5 bases). The CDR3 totals 12 residues. Germline values: CDR1 MDHEN, CDR2 SYDVKM. Trimming removed 6 bases from V and 5 bases from J, with 10 bases in between. The CDR3 is CASSRGGTEAFF. The DNA for the CDR3 is TGTGCCAGCAGCCGGGGGGGTACTGAAGCTTTCTTT.

Worth noting for this clone: In the same sample, other DNA sequences code for this CDR3. The chain uses TRBV6-5 and TRBJ1-1; D uncertain. This CDR3 contains 15 residues. The V end was cut by 0 bases, the J end by 0 bases, with 8 bases between. The V gene's germline CDR1 is MNHEY and CDR2 SVGAGI. The CDR3 nucleotides are TGTGCCAGCAGTTACTCGCTCGGACTGAACACTGAAGCTTTCTTT. It is translated as CASSYSLGLNTEAFF.

The V call is TRBV7-2, the J call TRBJ2-2, with D perhaps matching TRBD1 (5 bases). CDR1 SGHTA and CDR2 FQGNSA come from the germline V gene. V gave up 7 bases and J gave up 8 bases, with 20 bases separating them. This CDR3 is built from 15 residues. CDR3 DNA: TGTGCCAGCACCCTTCCTGGGGCGTGGAAAGGGGAGCTGTTTTTT. Encoded protein: CASTLPGAWKGELFF.

The chain is built from TRBV19 and TRBJ1-3; maybe TRBD1 (6 bases). The V end was cut by 2 bases, the J end by 0 bases, with 14 bases between. The CDR3 is 17 residues long. The germline V gene encodes CDR1 LNHDA and CDR2 SQIVND (reference sequence). The CDR3: CASSITHRDISGNTIYF. CDR3 nucleotides: TGTGCCAGTAGTATAACCCACCGGGACATCTCTGGAAACACCATATATTTT.

The chain couples TRBV30 to TRBJ2-7; 7 bases fit TRBD1. Trimming cost V 4 bases and J 6 bases; bases outside gene matches: 6. CDR3 length: 12 amino acids. CDR1 and CDR2 from the germline V gene are GTSNPN and SVGIG (reference sequence). The CDR3 coding sequence is TGTGCCTGGAAAGGGGACAGCAGCGAGCAGTACTTC. This gives the protein CAWKGDSSEQYF.

The gene calls are TRBV18 and TRBJ1-3, with D possibly being TRBD1 (5 bases). CDR3 length equals 16 residues. CDR1 and CDR2 (germline): KGHSH, LQKENI. Trimming removed 2 bases from V and 1 base from J, with 12 bases in between. The CDR3 DNA sequence: TGTGCCAGCTCACCATCCGGGGCCGGTTCTGGAAACACCATATATTTT. Its protein is CASSPSGAGSGNTIYF. Full variable domain (remainder filled in from reference TRBV18 and TRBJ1-3): NAGVMQNPRHLVRRRGQEARLRCSPMKGHSHVYWYRQLPEEGLKFMVYLQKENIIDESGMPKERFSAEFPKEGPSILRIQQVVRGDSAAYFCASSPSGAGSGNTIYFGEGSWLTVV.

The V gene is TRBV11-2, the J gene TRBJ1-5; D is undetermined. The CDR3 runs 18 residues. Germline V gives CDR1 SGHAT, CDR2 FQNNGV. The germline V and J ends were trimmed by 3 bases and 1 base, with 19 bases remaining between them. CDR3 in amino acids: CASSFSPHNPFSNQPQHF. The CDR3 DNA follows: TGTGCCAGCAGCTTTTCCCCGCACAATCCCTTCAGCAATCAGCCCCAGCATTTT.

This chain joins TRBV7-2 and TRBJ2-1; perhaps TRBD1 as D (5 bases). The CDR3 covers 16 residues. Germline loops: CDR1 SGHTA, CDR2 FQGNSA. The germline V and J ends were trimmed by 5 bases and 5 bases, with 19 bases remaining between them. The CDR3: CASSKQVASGDNEQFF. The CDR3 nucleotides are TGTGCCAGCAGCAAACAGGTGGCTTCGGGCGACAATGAGCAGTTCTTC.

The chain has TRBV4-1 and TRBJ1-5; TRBD1 might be the D (5 bases). CDR1 and CDR2 from the germline V gene are MGHRA and YSYEKL. The CDR3 runs to 17 residues. Between the trimmed V and J ends, which lost 1 base and 0 bases, there was a span of 13 bases. CDR3: CASSQGSGGGSNQPQHF. The CDR3 DNA is TGCGCCAGCAGCCAAGGTTCCGGGGGTGGTAGCAATCAGCCCCAGCATTTT.

This clone has just one count. This chain's CDR3 is CAIYDGTAFGYGYTF. CDR3 DNA: TGTGCCATCTATGATGGGACCGCTTTTGGCTATGGCTACACCTTC. The J gene is TRBJ1-2, the V gene TRBV10-3; TRBD1 might be the D (5 bases). The CDR3 runs to 15 residues. CDR1 is ENHRY and CDR2 is SYGVKD in the germline V gene. V shed 8 bases and J shed 4 bases, with 20 bases lying between them.

V gene TRBV7-9 combines with J gene TRBJ2-2; D unclear. With 1 base removed from V and 4 bases from J, the gap between germline ends came to 4 bases. This CDR3 is built from 13 residues. The germline CDR1 and CDR2 sequences are SEHNR and FQNEAQ (reference sequence). The CDR3 is CASSLGSTGELFF. In DNA, the CDR3 is TGTGCCAGCAGCTTAGGGTCCACCGGGGAGCTGTTTTTT.

The CDR3 spells CASIKQGAAKNIQYF. The CDR3, as DNA: TGTGCCAGCATTAAACAGGGGGCAGCCAAAAACATTCAGTACTTC. The chain joins TRBV6-5 to TRBJ2-4, with TRBD1 matching over 9 bases. CDR1 and CDR2 (germline): MNHEY, SVGAGI. CDR3 length: 15 amino acids. Trimming cost V 7 bases and J 0 bases; bases outside gene matches: 4.

This sequence joins TRBV7-2 and TRBJ2-1, with D tentatively TRBD1 (5 bases). The germline V and J ends were trimmed by 5 bases and 2 bases, with 10 bases remaining between them. The CDR3 runs to 14 residues. Germline assignment: CDR1 SGHTA and CDR2 FQGNSA. CDR3 residues: CASSPQTAYNEQFF. The CDR3 DNA sequence: TGTGCCAGCAGCCCCCAGACAGCCTACAATGAGCAGTTCTTC.

The chain recombines TRBV9 with TRBJ1-2; tentative D call: TRBD1 (6 bases). The CDR3 sequence is 16 residues long. The germline gives CDR1 SGDLS, CDR2 YYNGEE. V lost 3 bases and J lost 8, with 23 bases in between. The CDR3 nucleotides read TGTGCCAGCAGCGCAAATAACAGGGTACTATATCAGGGCTACACCTTC. Translation gives CASSANNRVLYQGYTF. The complete variable domain, with remaining parts taken from reference TRBV9 and TRBJ1-2, reads DSGVTQTPKHLITATGQRVTLRCSPRSGDLSVYWYQQSLDQGLQFLIQYYNGEERAKGNILERFSAQQFPDLHSELNLSSLELGDSALYFCASSANNRVLYQGYTFGSGTRLTVV.

This sequence joins TRBV4-1 and TRBJ2-2; 12 nucleotides agree with TRBD1. Per the germline V gene, CDR1 is MGHRA and CDR2 is YSYEKL. V lost 1 base and J lost 4; bases outside the gene matches: 4. There are 17 residues in the CDR3. The DNA for the CDR3 is TGCGCCAGCAGCCAAGGGGGACAGGGGGCGAGCACCGGGGAGCTGTTTTTT. Its translation is CASSQGGQGASTGELFF.

V gene TRBV4-2 combines with J gene TRBJ1-2, with TRBD1 identical over 7 bases. Germline V gives CDR1 LGHNA, CDR2 YNFKEQ. CDR3 length: 17 residues. With V trimmed by 3 bases and J by 4 bases, 14 bases remained unmatched. The CDR3: CASSQEYRGRGGYGYTF. The CDR3 DNA reads as TGTGCCAGCAGCCAGGAATACAGGGGCCGCGGGGGCTATGGCTACACCTTC.